The 15 T cell receptor beta chains below all came from one sample that was sequenced in a study of Ad26.COV2.S vaccination and SARS-CoV-2 variants. This table comes from immunoSEQ multiplex PCR, and its TCRdb copy is limited to in-frame clones, with some not included. The sample lists 350,000 to 450,000 clones; about 91% were seen once. Sequencing was performed on peripheral blood, taken after recovery from COVID-19. Source of these receptors: a human donor who had recovered from COVID-19.

V and J are TRBV7-8 and TRBJ2-3; a weak D match, TRBD2 (5 bases). This CDR3 is 17 amino acids long. V lost 3 bases and J 0 bases, leaving 16 bases between the germline ends. CDR1 SGHVS and CDR2 FQNEAQ come from the germline V gene. CDR3 protein: CASSFSVVSSSTDTQYF. The CDR3 bases are TGTGCCAGCAGCTTTAGCGTGGTCAGCTCTAGCACAGATACGCAGTATTTT.

This chain links TRBV10-1 with TRBJ2-7; 9 positions match TRBD2. Germline trimming cut 0 bases from V and 4 bases from J; bases unmatched to any gene: 4. The CDR3 contains 15 residues. Germline V gives CDR1 WNHNN, CDR2 SYGVQD (reference sequence). As DNA, the CDR3 is TGCGCCAGCAGTGAGTCCCCTAGCGGGGCTTACGAGCAGTACTTC. As protein: CASSESPSGAYEQYF.

The V call is TRBV19, the J call TRBJ2-3; D unclear. V dropped 1 base and J dropped 3 bases, with 5 bases sitting between them. The CDR3 loop spans 13 amino acids. Germline V gives CDR1 LNHDA, CDR2 SQIVND (reference sequence). The CDR3 protein is CASSIGVTDTQYF. The CDR3 DNA is TGTGCCAGTAGTATAGGCGTGACAGATACGCAGTATTTT. The variable domain in full, completed from reference TRBV19 and TRBJ2-3, reads DGGITQSPKYLFRKEGQNVTLSCEQNLNHDAMYWYRQDPGQGLRLIYYSQIVNDFQKGDIAEGYSVSREKKESFPLTVTSAQKNPTAFYLCASSIGVTDTQYFGPGTRLTVL.

This clone is a singleton in its sample. This chain joins TRBV7-9 and TRBJ1-1, with D possibly matching TRBD1 (5 bases). The ends were cut back, 6 bases at V and 3 bases at J, with 11 bases in the middle. Germline V lookup: CDR1 SEHNR, CDR2 FQNEAQ (reference sequence). This CDR3 spans 13 amino acids. CDR3 region: CASSKQGDTEAFF. The CDR3, as DNA: TGTGCCAGCAGTAAGCAGGGTGACACTGAAGCTTTCTTT.

This sequence joins TRBV9 and TRBJ1-1; 10 nucleotides align to TRBD1. Germline V lookup: CDR1 SGDLS, CDR2 YYNGEE. J gave up 4 bases and V 0 bases, and 3 bases lay outside the gene matches. The CDR3 contains 15 residues. This CDR3 reads CASSVGGTGATEAFF. The DNA for the CDR3 is TGTGCCAGCAGCGTAGGGGGGACAGGGGCCACTGAAGCTTTCTTT.

The rearrangement links TRBV5-4 to TRBJ2-2, with D possibly TRBD2 on 6 matching bases. V lost 6 bases, J lost 6 bases, and 9 bases lay in between. Germline CDR1 is SGHNT and CDR2 is YYREEE (reference sequence). This CDR3 spans 12 amino acids. Written as DNA, the CDR3 is TGTGCCAGCATGGGGGACTCCGGGGAGCTGTTTTTT. This codes for CASMGDSGELFF.

This clone was seen a handful of times. V usage is TRBV9 and J usage is TRBJ2-7; D remains ambiguous. The germline gives CDR1 SGDLS, CDR2 YYNGEE. The CDR3 has 15 amino acids. The V and J ends lost 0 bases and 0 bases respectively, with 10 bases between them. CDR3 region: CASSVAAGYSYEQYF. The CDR3, as DNA: TGTGCCAGCAGCGTAGCGGCAGGCTACTCCTACGAGCAGTACTTC.

V and J are TRBV6-5 and TRBJ1-1; TRBD1 matches at 8 bases. Per the germline V gene, CDR1 is MNHEY and CDR2 is SVGAGI. V was clipped by 6 bases and J by 5 bases; unmatched bases: 8. This CDR3 spans 14 amino acids. The CDR3 reads CASSLDRVKTEAFF. The CDR3 coding sequence is TGTGCCAGCAGCCTGGACAGGGTAAAAACTGAAGCTTTCTTT.

CDR3 sequence reads: CASSVLGGSYEQYF. The CDR3 DNA reads TGTGCCAGCAGTGTCCTAGGGGGCTCCTACGAGCAGTACTTC. The chain carries TRBV6-6 and TRBJ2-7; D might be TRBD1 (6 bases). The CDR3 is 14 amino acids. The V end lost 5 bases, the J end lost 0 bases, and 11 bases lay between the germline ends. In germline, CDR1 is MNHNY, CDR2 SVGAGI (reference sequence).

A single count supports this clone. For the CDR3, the DNA is TGTGCCAGCAGCTCGATAGCGGGGCTGGGCGAGACCCAGTACTTC. Translation gives CASSSIAGLGETQYF. The V call is TRBV7-2, the J call TRBJ2-5; 8 nucleotides line up with TRBD2. The CDR3 loop spans 15 amino acids. Germline V gene data show CDR1 as SGHTA and CDR2 as FQGNSA. Trimming removed 4 bases from V and 5 bases from J; junction bases left unmatched: 9.

The chain carries TRBV6-5 and TRBJ1-2; the D is unclear. V gave up 6 bases and J gave up 1 base, with 9 bases separating them. CDR3 size: 13 residues. In germline, CDR1 is MNHEY, CDR2 SVGAGI. The CDR3 here is CASSSANNYGYTF. CDR3 nucleotides: TGTGCCAGCAGCTCCGCCAATAACTATGGCTACACCTTC.

This chain joins TRBV24-1 and TRBJ2-7, with 8 bases that match TRBD1. The junction had 3 bases not matched to a gene; V was cut back by 4 bases and J by 2 bases. CDR1 and CDR2 (germline): KGHDR, SFDVKD. The CDR3 runs to 14 residues. CDR3: CATSEPTGAYEQYF. CDR3 in DNA: TGTGCCACCAGTGAGCCGACAGGGGCCTACGAGCAGTACTTC.

Only one count was recorded for this clone. The chain is built from TRBV5-6 and TRBJ2-7, with D possibly matching TRBD1 (6 bases). The CDR3 loop spans 14 amino acids. Trimming pared 7 bases from V and 2 bases from J, leaving 16 bases between. Per the germline V gene, CDR1 is SGHDT and CDR2 is YYEEEE. Written as DNA, the CDR3 is TGTGCCAGCGCCAACACAGCAGGGGCCTACGAGCAGTACTTC. This codes for CASANTAGAYEQYF.

The gene calls are TRBV2 and TRBJ1-2; 7 bases line up with TRBD1. Looked up from germline, CDR1 is SNHLY and CDR2 is FYNNEI. V dropped 6 bases and J dropped 8; count of bases not matched to a gene: 12. This CDR3 comprises 14 residues. In DNA form, the CDR3 reads TGTGCCAGCAGGAACACCAGACAGGGCCACGGCTACACCTTC. This sequence encodes CASRNTRQGHGYTF.

V usage is TRBV18 and J usage is TRBJ1-6, with TRBD1 matching 10 bases. CDR3 length equals 14 residues. Germline lookup yields CDR1 KGHSH and CDR2 LQKENI. The ends lost 4 bases at V and 10 bases at J; junction bases unmatched: 4. The CDR3 DNA sequence: TGTGCCAGCTCACTTGACAGGGGGCAGTCACCCCTCCACTTT. This codes for CASSLDRGQSPLHF. Based on the CDR3 plus reference TRBV18 and TRBJ1-6, the full variable domain is NAGVMQNPRHLVRRRGQEARLRCSPMKGHSHVYWYRQLPEEGLKFMVYLQKENIIDESGMPKERFSAEFPKEGPSILRIQQVVRGDSAAYFCASSLDRGQSPLHFGNGTRLTVT.